The 30 T cell receptor beta chains given below trace back to one sample, sequenced in a study of CD8+ T cells in alopecia areata. It was cDNA, reverse transcribed from extracted RNA, that served as the sequencing template. TCRdb's table, derived via immunoSEQ multiplex PCR, lists solely in-frame clones and lacks some. The sample carries roughly 120,000 clones, approximately 58% recorded once. The sample comprised CD4+ T cells sorted from blood. The origin of the receptors is a human donor in good health.

The J gene is TRBJ2-7, the V gene TRBV7-9; TRBD2 matches at 7 bases. The germline CDR1 and CDR2 sequences are SEHNR and FQNEAQ (reference sequence). CDR3 length: 11 residues. V trimming: 6 bases; J trimming: 10 bases; junction bases outside the gene matches: 6. The CDR3 nucleotides read TGTGCCAGCAGTCAGGCGGGAGATCAGTACTTC. Residues: CASSQAGDQYF. The full variable domain, in which reference TRBV7-9 and TRBJ2-7 provide the parts outside the CDR3, is DTGVSQNPRHKITKRGQNVTFRCDPISEHNRLYWYRQTLGQGPEFLTYFQNEAQLEKSRLLSDRFSAERPKGSFSTLEIQRTEQGDSAMYLCASSQAGDQYFGPGTRLTVT.

The CDR3 protein is CASSQSSGQGVPDTQYF. In DNA form, the CDR3 reads TGTGCCAGCAGCCAATCTAGCGGACAGGGGGTCCCAGATACGCAGTATTTT. This sequence joins TRBV4-2 and TRBJ2-3, with 10 positions matching TRBD1. This CDR3 has 17 residues. V gave up 2 bases and J gave up 4 bases; unmatched junction bases: 9. The germline CDR1 and CDR2 sequences are LGHNA and YNFKEQ.

V gene TRBV7-9 combines with J gene TRBJ2-5, with 14 bases aligning to TRBD2. Looked up from germline, CDR1 is SEHNR and CDR2 is FQNEAQ (reference sequence). Trimming at V came to 5 bases and at J to 1 base, leaving 3 bases not matched to a gene. The CDR3 has 16 residues. Here the CDR3 DNA reads TGTGCCAGCAGCCAAGGACTAGCGGGGGGCCAAGAGACCCAGTACTTC. Amino acids: CASSQGLAGGQETQYF. Using reference TRBV7-9 and TRBJ2-5 for the parts outside the CDR3, the full variable domain is DTGVSQNPRHKITKRGQNVTFRCDPISEHNRLYWYRQTLGQGPEFLTYFQNEAQLEKSRLLSDRFSAERPKGSFSTLEIQRTEQGDSAMYLCASSQGLAGGQETQYFGPGTRLLVL.

CDR3: CSVTTGGNTEAFF. For the CDR3, the DNA is TGCAGCGTTACGACAGGGGGGAACACTGAAGCTTTCTTT. The chain carries TRBV29-1 and TRBJ1-1; 9 bases match TRBD1. Germline V CDR1 and CDR2: SQVTM, ANQGSEA. CDR3 length equals 13 residues. Losses at the gene ends were 5 bases for V and 1 base for J; bases not matched to a gene: 2.

V gene TRBV6-1 combines with J gene TRBJ2-5, with 7 bases matching TRBD2. J lost 2 bases, V lost 4 bases, and 1 base had no gene match. The CDR3 is 13 amino acids. CDR1 is MNHNS, CDR2 SASEGT, per germline. The CDR3, as DNA: TGTGCCAGCAGTGGGACTAGGCAAGAGACCCAGTACTTC. The encoded protein is CASSGTRQETQYF.

The V call is TRBV29-1, the J call TRBJ2-6; the D gene is possibly TRBD2 (6 bases). Germline CDR1 is SQVTM and CDR2 is ANQGSEA. This CDR3 contains 14 residues. The V gene lost 7 bases and the J gene lost 0 bases, with 10 bases spanning the gap. The CDR3 coding sequence is TGCAGCGCCCTGACTAGCTCTGGGGCCAACGTCCTGACTTTC. This encodes CSALTSSGANVLTF.

For the CDR3, the DNA is TGTGCCAGCAGCTACAACAGGGGACATGGGTACGAGCAGTACTTC. It codes for CASSYNRGHGYEQYF. The gene calls are TRBV5-4 and TRBJ2-7; 7 bases line up with TRBD1. V was pared by 3 bases and J by 4 bases, with 10 bases of the junction left unmatched. Per the germline V gene, CDR1 is SGHNT and CDR2 is YYREEE (reference sequence). The CDR3 is 15 residues long.

V gene TRBV7-9 combines with J gene TRBJ2-7, with unresolved D. Trimming pared 3 bases from V and 1 base from J, leaving 7 bases between. The germline V gene has CDR1 SEHNR and CDR2 FQNEAQ (reference sequence). The CDR3 contains 13 residues. CDR3 coding DNA: TGTGCCAGCAGCTTCGAAGAGTCCTACGAGCAGTACTTC. It is translated as CASSFEESYEQYF.

The chain links TRBV25-1 to TRBJ1-2; 8 bases are a match to TRBD1. The germline gives CDR1 MGHDK, CDR2 SYGVNS. CDR3 length: 16 residues. Trimming took 3 bases from V and 5 from J; bases not matched to a gene: 11. The CDR3 DNA sequence: TGTGCCAGCAGTGACCCCGGACAGGGCGCTACGTATGGCTACACCTTC. Its protein is CASSDPGQGATYGYTF.

This clone appeared a single time. This chain connects TRBV5-1 to TRBJ2-3; D is perhaps TRBD2 (6 bases). Germline V CDR1 and CDR2: SGHRS, YFSETQ. The CDR3 sequence is 14 residues long. V was pared by 2 bases and J by 6 bases, with 13 bases between. As DNA, the CDR3 is TGCGCCAGCAGCTTAGCGGGCCGTGGGGATACGCAGTATTTT. Residues: CASSLAGRGDTQYF.

This clone was counted once. The V and J genes are TRBV19 and TRBJ2-2, with D possibly being TRBD1 (6 bases). This CDR3 spans 14 amino acids. Trimming left V 6 bases short and J 2 bases short, with 10 bases between. The germline gives CDR1 LNHDA, CDR2 SQIVND (reference sequence). CDR3: CASRAGANTGELFF. CDR3 DNA sequence: TGTGCCAGTAGGGCAGGGGCCAACACCGGGGAGCTGTTTTTT.

This clone has a single count. This chain connects TRBV29-1 to TRBJ2-1; perhaps TRBD2 as D (6 bases). The germline V gene encodes CDR1 SQVTM and CDR2 ANQGSEA. The CDR3 sequence is 13 residues long. The CDR3 DNA is TGCGGATCCGGGACTGGGTTTTACAATGAGCAGTTCTTC. Its protein is CGSGTGFYNEQFF.

This chain connects TRBV2 to TRBJ2-5, with 8 bases that match TRBD2. Germline CDR1 and CDR2: SNHLY and FYNNEI. The V and J ends lost 2 bases and 4 bases, in that order; junction bases with no gene match: 6. The CDR3 totals 15 residues. CDR3 sequence (DNA): TGTGCCAGCAGTGAAATAGCGGGGCGCTCAGAGACCCAGTACTTC. Translated: CASSEIAGRSETQYF.

V is TRBV5-1 and J is TRBJ1-6, with D unresolved. The CDR3 loop spans 14 amino acids. Germline CDR1 reads SGHRS; CDR2 reads YFSETQ. Trimming pared 4 bases from V and 7 bases from J, leaving 12 bases between. This CDR3 is CASSPTGGNSPLHF. The CDR3 DNA sequence: TGCGCCAGCAGCCCAACGGGAGGCAATTCACCCCTCCACTTT. Complete variable domain (other parts from reference TRBV5-1 and TRBJ1-6): KAGVTQTPRYLIKTRGQQVTLSCSPISGHRSVSWYQQTPGQGLQFLFEYFSETQRNKGNFPGRFSGRQFSNSRSEMNVSTLELGDSALYLCASSPTGGNSPLHFGNGTRLTVT.

This chain connects TRBV5-1 to TRBJ1-2; maybe TRBD1 (5 bases). The CDR3 covers 14 residues. Germline CDR1 SGHRS, CDR2 YFSETQ. Trimming stripped 0 bases from V and 13 bases from J, with 19 bases between. The CDR3 DNA is TGCGCCAGCAGCTTGGCCGTTCAGGGCCGGGTAATCACCTTC. Protein: CASSLAVQGRVITF.

J is TRBJ1-2 and V is TRBV6-5, with D tentatively TRBD1 (5 bases). CDR1 is MNHEY, CDR2 SVGAGI, per germline. The V and J ends lost 4 bases and 7 bases respectively, with 16 bases between them. The CDR3 covers 14 residues. In nucleotides, the CDR3 is TGTGCCAGCAGTTCCGGGACGGCGGGCAGTGGCTACACCTTC. Translating it yields CASSSGTAGSGYTF.

The rearrangement uses TRBV7-2 and TRBJ2-3; a weak D match, TRBD2 (6 bases). CDR1 is SGHTA, CDR2 FQGNSA, per germline. V lost 5 bases, J lost 6 bases, and 21 bases lay in between. The CDR3 length is 16 residues. For the CDR3, the DNA is TGTGCCAGCAGCCCTGGGGGAGGACGCGGTCTGGATACGCAGTATTTT. This encodes CASSPGGGRGLDTQYF.

The chain uses TRBV6-1 and TRBJ2-5, with a tentative D call TRBD2 (6 bases). Germline V gives CDR1 MNHNS, CDR2 SASEGT. The CDR3 spans 14 residues. The V gene lost 1 base and the J gene lost 4 bases, with 10 bases spanning the gap. CDR3 bases: TGTGCCAGCAGTGAAGGGGCGGGGCGAGAGACCCAGTACTTC. Its protein product is CASSEGAGRETQYF.

Of note for this clone: An end of the junction does not agree with germline; a read error may underlie this. This chain joins TRBV9 and TRBJ2-2, with D possibly TRBD2 on 5 matching bases. The CDR3 extends over 15 amino acids. Germline-derived CDR1 and CDR2 are SGDLS and YYNGEE. The CDR3 spells CASSVARRNPGELFF. The CDR3 DNA reads as TGTGCCAGCAGCGTAGCGAGGAGGAACCCCGGGGAGCTGTTTTTT.

The chain joins TRBV9 to TRBJ1-1, with D perhaps TRBD1 (5 bases). CDR1 and CDR2 from the germline V gene are SGDLS and YYNGEE. V was trimmed by 4 bases and J by 3 bases, leaving 16 bases between them. This CDR3 spans 15 amino acids. CDR3 sequence (DNA): TGTGCCAGCAGCCCTGGGGGGGATACGGACACTGAAGCTTTCTTT. Translation: CASSPGGDTDTEAFF.

The chain combines TRBV5-1 with TRBJ2-4, with 9 bases fitting TRBD2. The CDR3 runs to 13 residues. The J segment lost 11 bases and the V segment lost 4 bases, leaving 7 bases of the junction unmatched. CDR1 is SGHRS, CDR2 YFSETQ, per germline. CDR3 DNA: TGCGCCAGCAGCCTCGGGACTAGCTCCGTTCAGTACTTC. Amino acid sequence: CASSLGTSSVQYF.

V gene TRBV9 combines with J gene TRBJ1-6; possible D gene TRBD1, 5 bases. The germline V gene encodes CDR1 SGDLS and CDR2 YYNGEE. Trimming cost V 4 bases and J 0 bases, with 14 bases left between them. The length of the CDR3 is 17 residues. In nucleotides, the CDR3 is TGTGCCAGCAGCACTAGCGGGGACGGCTCCTATAATTCACCCCTCCACTTT. Protein sequence: CASSTSGDGSYNSPLHF.

This clone appeared once. The chain carries TRBV27 and TRBJ1-5; weak D call: TRBD1 (5 bases). This CDR3 comprises 13 residues. Between the trimmed V and J ends, which lost 6 bases and 7 bases, there was a span of 13 bases. Germline CDR1 is MNHEY and CDR2 is SMNVEV (reference sequence). This chain's CDR3 is CASRIHGGQPQHF. Here the CDR3 DNA reads TGTGCCAGCAGGATACACGGGGGACAGCCCCAGCATTTT.

The sample holds a few counts of this clone. J is TRBJ2-3 and V is TRBV29-1; D is possibly TRBD2 (6 bases). The CDR3 spans 13 residues. Germline CDR1 and CDR2: SQVTM and ANQGSEA. V was shortened by 6 bases and J by 1 base, with 11 bases between the two germline ends. The DNA for the CDR3 is TGCAGCGTACGGGACTGGCGCACAGATACGCAGTATTTT. It is translated as CSVRDWRTDTQYF.

The chain recombines TRBV4-1 with TRBJ1-5, with 9 nucleotides matching TRBD1. Germline trimming cut 4 bases from V and 6 bases from J; bases unmatched to any gene: 13. The CDR3 runs 17 residues. The V gene's germline CDR1 is MGHRA and CDR2 YSYEKL. DNA for the CDR3: TGCGCCAGCAGCCCACATGTCATCGGGGACAGGGTTCAGCCCCAGCATTTT. Encoded protein: CASSPHVIGDRVQPQHF.

This clone was counted between two and nine times. This chain links TRBV2 with TRBJ2-7; D might be TRBD2 (7 bases). Trimming removed 8 bases at V and 7 bases at J, with 18 bases between. CDR3 length equals 13 residues. The germline gives CDR1 SNHLY, CDR2 FYNNEI. CDR3 bases: TGTGCCAGCGGGGGGCAGCGGGGAAGGGAGCAGTACTTC. Translating gives CASGGQRGREQYF.

This rearrangement joins TRBV29-1 to TRBJ2-3; 10 positions agree with TRBD1. The CDR3 extends over 15 amino acids. The germline gives CDR1 SQVTM, CDR2 ANQGSEA. Trimming at V came to 6 bases and at J to 3 bases, leaving 9 bases not matched to a gene. The DNA of the CDR3 is TGCAGCGTCAACCGCGGGGGACAGGGGACAGATACGCAGTATTTT. The encoded protein is CSVNRGGQGTDTQYF.

The rearrangement links TRBV4-1 to TRBJ1-1; the match to TRBD1 covers 7 bases. This CDR3 has 15 residues. CDR1 and CDR2 (germline): MGHRA, YSYEKL. Trimming removed 1 base from V and 4 bases from J; junction bases left unmatched: 6. The CDR3 is CASSQVANRGTEAFF. The CDR3 bases are TGCGCCAGCAGCCAAGTAGCTAACAGGGGCACTGAAGCTTTCTTT.

In this sample, this clone turned up once. This chain joins TRBV14 and TRBJ1-2; no clear D gene. Trimming removed 3 bases at V and 6 bases at J, with 5 bases between. Germline values: CDR1 SGHDN, CDR2 FVKESK. The CDR3 runs 11 residues. CDR3 residues: CASSHRNGYTF. Written as DNA, the CDR3 is TGTGCCAGCAGCCATCGTAATGGCTACACCTTC.

The V gene is TRBV29-1, the J gene TRBJ1-1; a weak D match, TRBD1 (6 bases). V lost 4 bases to trimming and J lost 8 bases, with 17 bases between them. The germline V gene encodes CDR1 SQVTM and CDR2 ANQGSEA. This CDR3 has 13 amino acids. The CDR3 loop is CSVGQGPPPEAFF. In DNA, the CDR3 is TGCAGCGTTGGCCAGGGGCCGCCCCCGGAAGCTTTCTTT. Drawing the rest from reference TRBV29-1 and TRBJ1-1, the complete variable domain is SAVISQKPSRDICQRGTSLTIQCQVDSQVTMMFWYRQQPGQSLTLIATANQGSEATYESGFVIDKFPISRPNLTFSTLTVSNMSPEDSSIYLCSVGQGPPPEAFFGQGTRLTVV.